These 25 T cell receptor beta chains share one sample of origin, sequenced in a study of T cell responses to AZD1222 COVID-19 vaccine. The assay was immunoSEQ multiplex PCR, and TCRdb's table has in-frame clones only and misses some. Among roughly 100,000 clones listed, nearly 90% were seen once. This material consisted of peripheral blood, taken 28 days after the second AZD1222 dose. Receptor source: an adult who received the AZD1222 COVID-19 vaccine.

This clone was seen more than once but under ten times. The CDR3 reads CASSTLHTDTQYF. CDR3 nucleotides: TGCGCCAGCAGTACGCTTCACACAGATACGCAGTATTTT. The chain recombines TRBV10-1 with TRBJ2-3; no clear D gene. The CDR3 spans 13 residues. The germline gives CDR1 WNHNN, CDR2 SYGVQD (reference sequence). Trimming took 5 bases from V and 2 from J, leaving 8 bases between them.

The chain's CDR3 is CASSQEDGSKGQYF. The CDR3 DNA sequence: TGCGCCAGCAGCCAAGAGGACGGGTCGAAGGGGCAGTACTTC. This chain links TRBV4-1 with TRBJ2-7; no reliable D call. The CDR3 covers 14 residues. CDR1 is MGHRA, CDR2 YSYEKL, per germline. V shed 0 bases and J shed 9 bases, with 15 bases lying between them.

The chain couples TRBV19 to TRBJ1-6; 7 bases agree with TRBD1. J gave up 7 bases and V 4 bases, and 7 bases lay outside the gene matches. Germline CDR1 is LNHDA and CDR2 is SQIVND (reference sequence). The CDR3 runs 15 residues. CDR3 in amino acids: CASSTDRVRNSPLHF. The CDR3 coding sequence is TGTGCCAGTAGTACAGACAGGGTGAGGAATTCACCCCTCCACTTT.

This chain connects TRBV3-1 (or the pseudogene TRBV3-2) to TRBJ1-2; no reliable D call. This CDR3 spans 16 amino acids. The V end lost 1 base, the J end lost 8 bases, and 20 bases lay between the germline ends. Per the germline V gene, CDR1 is LGHDT and CDR2 is YNNKEL (reference sequence). The CDR3 loop reads CASSQGVSVEFGGYTF. Written as DNA, the CDR3 is TGTGCCAGCAGCCAAGGCGTGTCGGTTGAATTCGGAGGCTACACCTTC.

For this clone: A junction boundary mismatches the germline segment, possibly from a read error. The J gene is TRBJ2-7, the V gene TRBV5-4, with TRBD1 identical over 8 bases. CDR1 and CDR2 from the germline V gene are SGHNT and YYREEE (reference sequence). This CDR3 is built from 15 residues. In DNA, the CDR3 is TGTGCCAGCAGCTTTAGGACAGGGTTCTCCTCCGAGCAGTACTTC. This sequence encodes CASSFRTGFSSEQYF.

V and J are TRBV29-1 and TRBJ2-3; D possibly corresponds to TRBD1 (5 bases). The CDR3 is 14 amino acids. Trimming left V 3 bases short and J 0 bases short, with 10 bases between. Germline values: CDR1 SQVTM, CDR2 ANQGSEA. CDR3 nucleotide sequence: TGCAGCGTTGATGTGACAGCTAGCACAGATACGCAGTATTTT. It yields the protein CSVDVTASTDTQYF.

The CDR3 DNA sequence: TGTGCCAGCACCCCAAGGACTAGCGGGACCACAGATACGCAGTATTTT. It encodes CASTPRTSGTTDTQYF. The chain joins TRBV6-2 or TRBV6-3 to TRBJ2-3; 12 positions agree with TRBD2. In germline, CDR1 is MNHEY, CDR2 SVGEGT. This CDR3 is built from 16 residues. V lost 7 bases to trimming and J lost 2 bases; unmatched junction nucleotides: 7.

This rearrangement joins TRBV6-5 to TRBJ1-1, with TRBD1 matching 7 bases. Germline CDR1 MNHEY, CDR2 SVGAGI. CDR3 length: 15 amino acids. Trimming cost V 2 bases and J 9 bases; bases outside gene matches: 12. CDR3 DNA sequence: TGTGCCAGCAGTTACCAAACAGGGGCGCGAGGGAAAGCTTTCTTT. Amino acid sequence: CASSYQTGARGKAFF.

The rearrangement uses TRBV5-4 and TRBJ1-2; 8 bases match TRBD1. Trimming took 1 base from V and 3 from J; bases not matched to a gene: 5. This CDR3 has 15 residues. Germline V lookup: CDR1 SGHNT, CDR2 YYREEE (reference sequence). The CDR3 DNA is TGTGCCAGCAGCTTGTCAGGGGGCAGGGACTATGGCTACACCTTC. Its translation: CASSLSGGRDYGYTF. Based on the CDR3 plus reference TRBV5-4 and TRBJ1-2, the full variable domain is ETGVTQSPTHLIKTRGQQVTLRCSSQSGHNTVSWYQQALGQGPQFIFQYYREEENGRGNFPPRFSGLQFPNYSSELNVNALELDDSALYLCASSLSGGRDYGYTFGSGTRLTVV.

The genes are TRBV28 and TRBJ2-7, with D perhaps TRBD2 (7 bases). The CDR3 is made up of 16 amino acids. In germline, CDR1 is MDHEN, CDR2 SYDVKM. Trimming removed 6 bases from V and 9 bases from J, with 27 bases in between. CDR3 residues: CASSKTTPGGGSLQYF. DNA of the CDR3: TGTGCCAGCAGCAAAACCACCCCTGGGGGGGGCTCCCTGCAGTACTTC.

This clone was recorded once. V is TRBV30 and J is TRBJ1-1; D gene uncertain. This CDR3 is 14 amino acids long. Trimming took 4 bases from V and 2 from J, leaving 14 bases between them. The germline V gene encodes CDR1 GTSNPN and CDR2 SVGIG (reference sequence). The CDR3 bases are TGTGCCTGGAACGCGGGGAAGGAAAACACTGAAGCTTTCTTT. It yields the protein CAWNAGKENTEAFF.

This clone was seen a single time. The chain recombines TRBV29-1 with TRBJ1-1; 8 bases align to TRBD1. This CDR3 comprises 14 residues. In germline, CDR1 is SQVTM, CDR2 ANQGSEA. J was trimmed by 4 bases and V by 2 bases; bases with no gene match: 6. CDR3 in DNA: TGCAGCGTTGAACAGGGGGCGCAGGGCACTGAAGCTTTCTTT. This codes for CSVEQGAQGTEAFF.

V is TRBV2 and J is TRBJ1-6; D call uncertain. Germline V CDR1 and CDR2: SNHLY, FYNNEI. The CDR3 sequence is 12 residues long. V was cut by 6 bases and J by 8 bases, with 8 bases left in between. CDR3 in DNA: TGTGCCAGCAGGCTTTCAGATTCACCCCTCCACTTT. This translates into CASRLSDSPLHF.

V and J are TRBV24-1 and TRBJ1-5, with no clear D. Trimming pared 4 bases from V and 0 bases from J, leaving 9 bases between. The CDR3 extends over 15 amino acids. Germline V gene lookup returns CDR1 KGHDR and CDR2 SFDVKD. The CDR3 bases are TGTGCCACCAGTGAGGGGAGATCTAGCAATCAGCCCCAGCATTTT. This translates into CATSEGRSSNQPQHF.

The rearrangement links TRBV7-9 to TRBJ1-1, with 8 bases lining up with TRBD1. Germline V gene lookup returns CDR1 SEHNR and CDR2 FQNEAQ (reference sequence). This CDR3 comprises 13 residues. V lost 1 base to trimming and J lost 7 bases; unmatched junction nucleotides: 2. The CDR3 spells CASSLVGQGEAFF. CDR3 DNA sequence: TGTGCCAGCAGCTTAGTTGGACAGGGTGAAGCTTTCTTT. The whole variable domain, filled in from reference TRBV7-9 and TRBJ1-1, reads DTGVSQNPRHKITKRGQNVTFRCDPISEHNRLYWYRQTLGQGPEFLTYFQNEAQLEKSRLLSDRFSAERPKGSFSTLEIQRTEQGDSAMYLCASSLVGQGEAFFGQGTRLTVV.

The chain joins TRBV6-5 to TRBJ1-3, with 10 bases matching TRBD1. This CDR3 is 15 amino acids long. Germline V gene sequence: CDR1 MNHEY, CDR2 SVGAGI. The V gene end was trimmed by 4 bases and the J gene end by 0 bases; junction bases not matched to a gene: 0. The CDR3, as DNA: TGTGCCAGCAGTTGGACAGGGGGCTCTGGAAACACCATATATTTT. Protein: CASSWTGGSGNTIYF.

The CDR3 loop is CASSRPGSYGYTF. The CDR3 DNA sequence: TGTGCCAGCAGCCGTCCCGGGTCCTATGGCTACACCTTC. The V gene is TRBV7-9, the J gene TRBJ1-2; D is ambiguous. V lost 5 bases and J lost 4, with 11 bases in between. The CDR3 totals 13 residues. CDR1 and CDR2 from the germline V gene are SEHNR and FQNEAQ (reference sequence).

The chain joins TRBV9 to TRBJ2-5; D remains ambiguous. This CDR3 is 14 amino acids long. Trimming left V 0 bases short and J 2 bases short, with 8 bases between. Per the germline V gene, CDR1 is SGDLS and CDR2 is YYNGEE. The CDR3 DNA is TGTGCCAGCAGCGTAGGGACGGTTCAAGAGACCCAGTACTTC. This gives the protein CASSVGTVQETQYF.

This chain uses TRBV10-3 with TRBJ2-4; TRBD1 might be the D (6 bases). The germline V gene has CDR1 ENHRY and CDR2 SYGVKD. The CDR3 loop spans 14 amino acids. Trimming shortened V by 3 bases and J by 6 bases, and 12 bases separated the two germline ends. The DNA of the CDR3 is TGTGCCATCAGTGACCCAGGGGTGACAAACATTCAGTACTTC. Encoded protein: CAISDPGVTNIQYF.

The chain employs TRBV28 and TRBJ1-2; TRBD1 matches 9 bases. Losses at the gene ends were 5 bases for V and 5 bases for J; bases not matched to a gene: 21. Germline loops: CDR1 MDHEN, CDR2 SYDVKM. This CDR3 has 19 amino acids. The CDR3 spells CASSTLRSRQGVGLYGYTF. CDR3 nucleotides: TGTGCCAGCAGTACCCTGAGGAGCAGACAGGGGGTAGGTCTATATGGCTACACCTTC.

Only a few counts were recorded for this clone. The genes are TRBV4-1 and TRBJ2-3; 10 bases are a match to TRBD1. V lost 0 bases, J lost 2 bases, and 8 bases stayed unmatched. The CDR3 loop spans 18 amino acids. Germline assignment: CDR1 MGHRA and CDR2 YSYEKL. CDR3 sequence reads: CASSQDPYGTGATDTQYF. In DNA form, the CDR3 reads TGCGCCAGCAGCCAAGATCCTTATGGGACAGGGGCCACAGATACGCAGTATTTT.

The chain links TRBV30 to TRBJ1-6; D is uncertain. Trimming shortened V by 2 bases and J by 7 bases, and 6 bases separated the two germline ends. Germline V gene data show CDR1 as GTSNPN and CDR2 as SVGIG (reference sequence). This CDR3 spans 12 amino acids. CDR3 sequence (DNA): TGTGCCTGGAGTTTACAGAATTCACCCCTCCACTTT. It is translated as CAWSLQNSPLHF.

This chain joins TRBV3-1 (or the pseudogene TRBV3-2) and TRBJ2-2; D remains ambiguous. V lost 1 base to trimming and J lost 4 bases, with 10 bases between them. Germline V gives CDR1 LGHDT, CDR2 YNNKEL (reference sequence). CDR3 length: 15 residues. The CDR3 loop is CASSQGVTVTGELFF. CDR3 DNA: TGTGCCAGCAGCCAAGGAGTGACTGTCACCGGGGAGCTGTTTTTT.

The gene calls are TRBV10-3 and TRBJ2-7, with 8 bases identical to TRBD2. Germline values: CDR1 ENHRY, CDR2 SYGVKD. The V segment lost 3 bases and the J segment 3 bases; nucleotides outside the gene matches: 10. This CDR3 has 16 residues. CDR3 residues: CAISDPLAGLFYEQYF. Here the CDR3 DNA reads TGTGCCATCAGTGATCCCCTAGCGGGCCTCTTCTACGAGCAGTACTTC.

This chain joins TRBV19 and TRBJ2-7; 12 nucleotides match TRBD2. Germline V lookup: CDR1 LNHDA, CDR2 SQIVND (reference sequence). The CDR3 covers 16 residues. Unmatched junction bases numbered 6, after V lost 4 bases and J lost 2 bases. For the CDR3, the DNA is TGTGCCAGTAGTACGCTAGCGGGAGGGCCACCCTACGAGCAGTACTTC. This translates into CASSTLAGGPPYEQYF.